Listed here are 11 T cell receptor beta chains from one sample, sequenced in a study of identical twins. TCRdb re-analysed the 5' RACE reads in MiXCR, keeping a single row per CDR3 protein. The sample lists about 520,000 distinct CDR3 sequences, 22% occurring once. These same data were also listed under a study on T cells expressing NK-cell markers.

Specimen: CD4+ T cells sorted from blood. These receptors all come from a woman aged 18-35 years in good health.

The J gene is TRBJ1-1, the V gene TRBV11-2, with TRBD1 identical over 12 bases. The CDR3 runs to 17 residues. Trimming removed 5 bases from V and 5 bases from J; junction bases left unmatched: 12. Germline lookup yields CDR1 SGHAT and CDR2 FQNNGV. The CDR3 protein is CASSRRLGQGARTEAFF. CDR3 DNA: TGTGCCAGCAGCAGACGGTTGGGACAGGGGGCGAGAACTGAAGCTTTCTTT. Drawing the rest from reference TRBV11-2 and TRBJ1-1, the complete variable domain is EAGVAQSPRYKIIEKRQSVAFWCNPISGHATLYWYQQILGQGPKLLIQFQNNGVVDDSQLPKDRFSAERLKGVDSTLKIQPAKLEDSAVYLCASSRRLGQGARTEAFFGQGTRLTVV.

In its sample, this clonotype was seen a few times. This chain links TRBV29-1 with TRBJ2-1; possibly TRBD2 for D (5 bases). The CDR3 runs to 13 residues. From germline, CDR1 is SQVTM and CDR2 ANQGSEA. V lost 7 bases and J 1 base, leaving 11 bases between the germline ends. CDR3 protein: CSASIGSYNEQFF. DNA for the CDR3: TGCAGCGCTAGCATTGGGTCCTACAATGAGCAGTTCTTC.

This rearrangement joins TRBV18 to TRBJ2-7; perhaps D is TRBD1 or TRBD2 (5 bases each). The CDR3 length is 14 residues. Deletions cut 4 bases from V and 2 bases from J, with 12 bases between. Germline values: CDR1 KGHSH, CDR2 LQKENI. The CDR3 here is CASSLRDAAYEQYF. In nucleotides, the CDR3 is TGTGCCAGCTCACTCCGGGACGCCGCCTACGAGCAGTACTTC.

The CDR3 DNA is TGCGCCAGCAGCTCACTAGCGGGAGATAGAGATACGCAGTATTTT. It specifies CASSSLAGDRDTQYF. This chain connects TRBV5-1 to TRBJ2-3; 11 nucleotides align to TRBD2. Germline-derived CDR1 and CDR2 are SGHRS and YFSETQ. This CDR3 comprises 15 residues. V dropped 3 bases and J dropped 5; count of bases not matched to a gene: 5.

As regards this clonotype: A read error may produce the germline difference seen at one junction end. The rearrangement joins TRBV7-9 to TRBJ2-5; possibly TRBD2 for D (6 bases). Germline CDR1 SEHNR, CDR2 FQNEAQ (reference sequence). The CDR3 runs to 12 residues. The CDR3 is CASSSTDYLKHF. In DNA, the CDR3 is TGTGCCAGCAGTTCGACGGACTATTTAAAGCACTTC.

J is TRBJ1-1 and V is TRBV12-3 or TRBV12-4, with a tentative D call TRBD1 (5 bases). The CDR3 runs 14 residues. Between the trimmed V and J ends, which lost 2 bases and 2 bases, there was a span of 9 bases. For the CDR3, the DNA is TGTGCCAGCAGTTTAATTGACAGCAACACTGAAGCTTTCTTT. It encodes CASSLIDSNTEAFF.

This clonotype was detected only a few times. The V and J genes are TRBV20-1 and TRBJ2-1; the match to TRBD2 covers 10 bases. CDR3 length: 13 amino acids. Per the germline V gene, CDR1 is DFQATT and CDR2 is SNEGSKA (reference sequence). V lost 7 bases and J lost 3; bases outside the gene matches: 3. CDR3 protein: CSVLAGSYNEQFF. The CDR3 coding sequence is TGCAGTGTACTAGCGGGAAGCTACAATGAGCAGTTCTTC.

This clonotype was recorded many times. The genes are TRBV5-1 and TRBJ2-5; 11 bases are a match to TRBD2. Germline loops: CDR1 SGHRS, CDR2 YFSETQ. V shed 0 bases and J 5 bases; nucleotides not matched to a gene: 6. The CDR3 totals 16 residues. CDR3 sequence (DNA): TGCGCCAGCAGCTTGGTGAGAGTAGCGGGAGGGGAGACCCAGTACTTC. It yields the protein CASSLVRVAGGETQYF.

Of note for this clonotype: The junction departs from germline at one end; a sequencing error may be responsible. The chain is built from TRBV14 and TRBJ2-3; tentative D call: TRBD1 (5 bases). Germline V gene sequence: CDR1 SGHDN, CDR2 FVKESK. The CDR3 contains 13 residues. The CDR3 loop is CASSQTQTATQYF. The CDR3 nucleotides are TGTGCCAGCAGCCAGACACAGACAGCTACGCAGTATTTT.

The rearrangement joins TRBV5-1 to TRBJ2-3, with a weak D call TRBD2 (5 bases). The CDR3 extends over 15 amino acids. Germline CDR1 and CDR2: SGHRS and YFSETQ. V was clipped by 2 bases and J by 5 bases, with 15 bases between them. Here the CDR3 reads CASSFGGSGVDTQYF. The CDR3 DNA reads TGCGCCAGCAGCTTCGGTGGGAGCGGAGTAGATACGCAGTATTTT.

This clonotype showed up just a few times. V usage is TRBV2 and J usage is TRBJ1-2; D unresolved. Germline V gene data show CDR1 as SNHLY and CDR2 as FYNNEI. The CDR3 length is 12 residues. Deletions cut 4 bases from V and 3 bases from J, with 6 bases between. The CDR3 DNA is TGTGCCAGCAGTGTTTCGGACTATGGCTACACCTTC. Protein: CASSVSDYGYTF.